This T cell receptor (beta chain) came from a study of control samples from healthy donors and cancer patients. Measured with immunoSEQ multiplex PCR; TCRdb has only the in-frame clones, and not every one. Of just under 80,000 clones listed, around nine tenths are singletons. Trimming took 4 bases from V and 4 from J; bases not matched to a gene: 10. CDR3 size: 16 residues. The germline CDR1 and CDR2 sequences are MNHEY and SVGAGI. The rearrangement joins TRBV6-5 to TRBJ2-3; 8 nucleotides match TRBD1. The clonotype comes from a woman aged 60-75 years with head and neck cancer. Sequencing used PBMCs. DNA for the CDR3: TGTGCCAGCAGTTCCAGGACAGGGTTGAGTGCAGATACGCAGTATTTT. It translates to CASSSRTGLSADTQYF.